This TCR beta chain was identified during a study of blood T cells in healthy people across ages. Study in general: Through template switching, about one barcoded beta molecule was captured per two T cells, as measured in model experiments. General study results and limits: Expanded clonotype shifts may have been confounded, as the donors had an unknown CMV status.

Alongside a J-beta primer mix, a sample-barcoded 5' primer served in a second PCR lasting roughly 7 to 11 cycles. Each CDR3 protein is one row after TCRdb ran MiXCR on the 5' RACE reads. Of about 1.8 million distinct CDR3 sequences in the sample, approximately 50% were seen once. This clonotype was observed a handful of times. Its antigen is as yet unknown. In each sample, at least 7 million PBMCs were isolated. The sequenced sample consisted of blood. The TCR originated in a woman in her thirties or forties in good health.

The DNA of the CDR3 is TGCGCCAGCAGCCAAAGCCTGGACAGGGGTCAGCCCCAGCATTTT. Translation gives CASSQSLDRGQPQHF. The chain carries TRBV4-3 and TRBJ1-5; 9 bases are shared with TRBD1. Germline-derived CDR1 and CDR2 are LGHNA and YSLEER. The CDR3 covers 15 residues. V dropped 2 bases and J dropped 6; count of bases not matched to a gene: 5.